This passage covers 21 T cell receptor beta chains from one sample sequenced in a study of post-analysis software for immune sequencing data. Notes on the study in general: Five TRBV segments, including TRBV5-6, TRBV5-1 and TRBV20-1, were more frequent in patients than controls.

Built from TCR beta cDNA, the libraries had unique molecular identifiers in them. In TCRdb, the PCR reads were re-called with MiXCR into one record per CDR3 protein. The sample has approximately 660,000 distinct CDR3 sequences, 55% to 60% seen once. These receptors are not linked to any known antigen. The sequenced material came from blood. These receptors came from a girl under 10 years old with multiple sclerosis.

V is TRBV12-3 or TRBV12-4 and J is TRBJ1-2; D might be TRBD1 (6 bases). CDR3 size: 16 residues. The V end was cut by 5 bases, the J end by 6 bases, with 22 bases between. For the CDR3, the DNA is TGTGCCAGCAGTCCTCGGGAAAATGTGGGGGCGGATGGCTACACCTTC. This encodes CASSPRENVGADGYTF.

The chain employs TRBV6-1 and TRBJ2-7; TRBD1 is a possible D gene (6 bases). This CDR3 has 17 residues. Germline CDR1 MNHNS, CDR2 SASEGT. V was shortened by 6 bases and J by 2 bases, with 23 bases between the two germline ends. The CDR3: CASSTPPNRVPPYEQYF. The CDR3 DNA sequence: TGTGCCAGCAGCACACCACCGAACAGGGTGCCCCCCTACGAGCAGTACTTC.

CDR3 amino acids: CASTRDRVSDTQYF. The CDR3 DNA sequence: TGTGCCAGCACCCGGGACAGGGTATCAGATACGCAGTATTTT. The genes are TRBV7-8 and TRBJ2-3; 9 bases agree with TRBD1. Germline V gives CDR1 SGHVS, CDR2 FQNEAQ. The CDR3 runs 14 residues. With V trimmed by 7 bases and J by 4 bases, 6 bases remained unmatched.

This clonotype showed up just a few times. J is TRBJ2-7 and V is TRBV6-5; D is perhaps TRBD2 (5 bases). The CDR3 length is 14 residues. Germline assignment: CDR1 MNHEY and CDR2 SVGAGI. V lost 0 bases to trimming and J lost 3 bases, with 9 bases between them. The chain's CDR3 is CASSYSGRGYEQYF. DNA of the CDR3: TGTGCCAGCAGTTACTCCGGACGGGGCTACGAGCAGTACTTC.

The chain is built from TRBV27 and TRBJ2-7; D is undetermined. CDR1 and CDR2 (germline): MNHEY, SMNVEV (reference sequence). CDR3 length equals 15 residues. Trimming removed 3 bases at V and 4 bases at J, with 16 bases between. CDR3 sequence (DNA): TGTGCCAGCAGTTTCTCGTTGGGATTGGGATACGAGCAGTACTTC. Its translation is CASSFSLGLGYEQYF.

In its sample, this clonotype was seen once. The V call is TRBV5-6, the J call TRBJ2-3; 7 bases align to TRBD1. The CDR3 contains 17 residues. From germline, CDR1 is SGHDT and CDR2 YYEEEE. The V gene end was trimmed by 4 bases and the J gene end by 2 bases; junction bases not matched to a gene: 13. The CDR3: CASSDLHRGVNTDTQYF. The CDR3 nucleotides read TGTGCCAGCAGCGACCTCCACAGGGGAGTCAACACAGATACGCAGTATTTT.

The chain couples TRBV20-1 to TRBJ2-5; 12 bases are shared with TRBD2. The DNA end favors TRBJ2-7, so the J call may be wrong. The CDR3 is 15 amino acids. CDR1 is DFQATT and CDR2 is SNEGSKA in the germline V gene (reference sequence). The CDR3 nucleotides read TGCAGTGCTACCACGACTAGCGGGGGTTTCTACGAGCAGTACTTC. Translation gives CSATTTSGGFYEQYF.

The chain couples TRBV12-3 or TRBV12-4 to TRBJ1-2; D may be TRBD1 (6 bases). Trimming removed 3 bases from V and 4 bases from J, with 15 bases in between. The CDR3 runs to 15 residues. The CDR3 DNA sequence: TGTGCCAGCAGTTTCCAAAGAACAGGGCTCTATGGCTACACCTTC. Translating gives CASSFQRTGLYGYTF.

The chain recombines TRBV2 with TRBJ2-3, with 10 bases matching TRBD2. This CDR3 has 15 amino acids. Germline lookup yields CDR1 SNHLY and CDR2 FYNNEI. V shed 7 bases, J shed 2 bases, and the junction held 6 bases outside the gene matches. CDR3 in amino acids: CASMLTSGLTDTQYF. As DNA, the CDR3 is TGTGCCAGCATGCTGACTAGCGGGCTCACAGATACGCAGTATTTT.

In its sample, this clonotype was seen once. The J gene is TRBJ1-2, the V gene TRBV20-1; 9 bases line up with TRBD1. CDR3 length: 14 residues. Germline loops: CDR1 DFQATT, CDR2 SNEGSKA (reference sequence). CDR3 nucleotides: TGCACGATACCCCGGGGACAGGGTTTAAAAGACTACACCTTC. Its translation is CTIPRGQGLKDYTF.

This clonotype was observed a few times. The chain has TRBV20-1 and TRBJ2-1; 8 nucleotides match TRBD2. The CDR3 is made up of 14 amino acids. CDR1 is DFQATT and CDR2 is SNEGSKA in the germline V gene (reference sequence). Trimming cost V 5 bases and J 4 bases; bases outside gene matches: 7. The chain's CDR3 is CSARVAGGYNEQFF. The CDR3 DNA follows: TGCAGTGCTCGGGTGGCGGGGGGTTACAATGAGCAGTTCTTC.

This clonotype was found a few times. The V call is TRBV5-1, the J call TRBJ2-5, with TRBD1 matching 8 bases. The CDR3 sequence is 14 residues long. The J segment lost 5 bases and the V segment lost 3 bases, leaving 6 bases of the junction unmatched. CDR1 SGHRS and CDR2 YFSETQ come from the germline V gene. Here the CDR3 DNA reads TGCGCCAGCAGCTCAGGACAGGGAGACGAGACCCAGTACTTC. It encodes CASSSGQGDETQYF.

V is TRBV4-1 and J is TRBJ2-3; the match to TRBD2 covers 10 bases. The junction had 7 bases not matched to a gene; V was cut back by 1 base and J by 6 bases. The CDR3 runs to 16 residues. Per the germline V gene, CDR1 is MGHRA and CDR2 is YSYEKL. As DNA, the CDR3 is TGCGCCAGCAGCCAAGCTTTAGCGGGGGGCGGGGATACGCAGTATTTT. Translated: CASSQALAGGGDTQYF.

The CDR3 spells CSARDVSRVGYNEQFF. As DNA, the CDR3 is TGCAGTGCTAGAGATGTGTCCAGGGTGGGGTACAATGAGCAGTTCTTC. This chain links TRBV20-1 with TRBJ2-1, with D perhaps matching TRBD1 (5 bases). CDR1 DFQATT and CDR2 SNEGSKA come from the germline V gene (reference sequence). The CDR3 is 16 amino acids. Trimming left V 0 bases short and J 4 bases short, with 16 bases between.

This clonotype appeared once. The chain links TRBV7-2 to TRBJ2-5; D could derive from TRBD1 or TRBD2 (6 bases each). Germline loops: CDR1 SGHTA, CDR2 FQGNSA. The V and J ends lost 2 bases and 3 bases respectively, with 10 bases between them. The CDR3 has 14 amino acids. Here the CDR3 DNA reads TGTGCCAGCAGCTTAACGGGGGCTAAAGAGACCCAGTACTTC. Protein product: CASSLTGAKETQYF. The full variable domain, with the rest looked up from reference TRBV7-2 and TRBJ2-5, is GAGVSQSPSNKVTEKGKDVELRCDPISGHTALYWYRQSLGQGLEFLIYFQGNSAPDKSGLPSDRFSAERTGGSVSTLTIQRTQQEDSAVYLCASSLTGAKETQYFGPGTRLLVL.

This chain links TRBV2 with TRBJ1-2, with D unclear. This CDR3 comprises 13 residues. V gave up 8 bases and J gave up 11 bases, with 21 bases separating them. Germline CDR1 reads SNHLY; CDR2 reads FYNNEI. The CDR3 nucleotides are TGTGCCAGCCGACTCGGGTCCGCTTCGGGATACACCTTC. Translation gives CASRLGSASGYTF.

Note on this clonotype: An end of the junction differs from the germline gene, which may be a read error. The J gene is TRBJ2-3, the V gene TRBV20-1; TRBD2 agrees at 12 bases. Germline V CDR1 and CDR2: DFQATT, SNEGSKA (reference sequence). The CDR3 has 17 residues. Here the CDR3 DNA reads TGCGGTGCCCCCACTAGCGGGAGGCCAACCACTACAGATACGCAGTATTTT. Its translation: CGAPTSGRPTTTDTQYF.

The genes are TRBV12-3 or TRBV12-4 and TRBJ2-5; D is perhaps TRBD1 or TRBD2 (6 bases each). Trimming took 8 bases from V and 5 from J, leaving 12 bases between them. The CDR3 consists of 12 residues. The CDR3 spells CASHVGGETQYF. The CDR3, as DNA: TGTGCCAGCCACGTAGGGGGGGAGACCCAGTACTTC.

With regard to this clonotype: The junction and the germline gene differ at one end; a read error may be behind it. This chain uses TRBV5-1 with TRBJ2-1, with a tentative D call TRBD1 (6 bases). This CDR3 is built from 15 residues. Germline CDR1 is SGHRS and CDR2 is YFSETQ. The CDR3 protein is CASSLDTGSYNEQCF. The CDR3, as DNA: TGCGCCAGCAGCCTGGACACAGGGTCCTACAATGAGCAGTGCTTC.

Comment on this clonotype: Its ends do not fully match the called genes, so a read error is possible. The V and J genes are TRBV4-3 and TRBJ1-2; possibly TRBD1 for D (5 bases). Germline V gene sequence: CDR1 LGHNA, CDR2 YSLEER. CDR3 length: 13 residues. CDR3 in DNA: TGTGCCAGCAGCCAAGACAGCAACTATGGCTACACCTTC. As protein: CASSQDSNYGYTF.

The rearrangement links TRBV6-6 to TRBJ1-2; D is undetermined. Trimming removed 5 bases at V and 6 bases at J, with 19 bases between. Germline values: CDR1 MNHNY, CDR2 SVGAGI (reference sequence). This CDR3 contains 15 residues. CDR3 coding DNA: TGTGCCAGCAGTGATCATCATGCTGGCGTTGATGGCTACACCTTC. As protein: CASSDHHAGVDGYTF.